This T cell receptor beta chain was documented in a study of blood T cell repertoires in COVID-19. The wider study: Sources were T cells, B-cell-depleted T cells, or PBMCs; the material itself was cDNA or gDNA.

Sequencing used immunoSEQ multiplex PCR; TCRdb keeps in-frame clones, though not all of them. The data show 65,000 or so clones, roughly 90% seen once. The CDR3 spans 18 residues. This receptor was obtained from a man in his 60s with acute or convalescent COVID-19. This chain uses TRBV21-1 with TRBJ1-1; TRBD1 is the table's D call, not checked against the DNA. TRBV21-1 is shown as a pseudogene. The sequenced sample consisted of peripheral blood. DNA of the CDR3: TGTGCCAGCAGCAAAGGCGCCGGACAGGGGGTTTTGAACACTGAAGCTTTCTTT. Translation: CASSKGAGQGVLNTEAFF.